The clone carrying this T cell receptor (beta chain) has just a few counts. J gave up 0 bases and V 2 bases, and 5 bases lay outside the gene matches. In germline, CDR1 is SGHRS, CDR2 YFSETQ. The CDR3 runs to 16 residues. The data are from a study of identical twins. Addition of a universal primer site occurred through template switching, and cDNA carried unique molecular identifiers. TCRdb redid the calling of the 5' RACE reads with MiXCR, one entry per CDR3 protein. This table holds 500,000 to 550,000 distinct CDR3 sequences, around 22% found once. These data also formed part of another study, on yellow fever vaccine responses in identical twins. This second report adds: Reportedly, the T cell response mounted by twins to vaccine seemed partly convergent, partly personalized.

V gene TRBV5-1 combines with J gene TRBJ2-3; 8 nucleotides align to TRBD2. The specimen sequenced was CD4+ T cells sorted from blood. This clonotype was sampled from a woman aged 18-30 years in good health. The CDR3 bases are TGCGCCAGCAGCTTCCAGCCTAGCGGGAGCACAGATACGCAGTATTTT. Translating gives CASSFQPSGSTDTQYF.